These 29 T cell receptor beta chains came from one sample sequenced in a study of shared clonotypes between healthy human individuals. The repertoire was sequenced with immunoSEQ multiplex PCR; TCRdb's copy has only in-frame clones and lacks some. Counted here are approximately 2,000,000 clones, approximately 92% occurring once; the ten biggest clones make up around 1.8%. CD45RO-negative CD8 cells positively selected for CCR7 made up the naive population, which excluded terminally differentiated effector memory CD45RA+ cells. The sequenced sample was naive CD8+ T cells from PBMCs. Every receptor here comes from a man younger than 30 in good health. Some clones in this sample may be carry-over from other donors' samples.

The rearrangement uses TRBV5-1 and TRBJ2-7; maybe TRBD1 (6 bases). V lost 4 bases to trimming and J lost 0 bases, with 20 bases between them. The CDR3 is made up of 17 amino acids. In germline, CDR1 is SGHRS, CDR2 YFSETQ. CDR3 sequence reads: CASSPPPTGLSSYEQYF. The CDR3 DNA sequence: TGCGCCAGCAGCCCCCCCCCGACAGGTTTGAGCTCCTACGAGCAGTACTTC.

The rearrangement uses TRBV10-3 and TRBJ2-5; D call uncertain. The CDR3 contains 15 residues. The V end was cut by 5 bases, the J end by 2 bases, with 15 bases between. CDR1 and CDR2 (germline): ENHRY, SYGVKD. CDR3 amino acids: CAISLVVGKQETQYF. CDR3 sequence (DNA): TGTGCCATCAGTCTCGTAGTAGGGAAACAAGAGACCCAGTACTTC.

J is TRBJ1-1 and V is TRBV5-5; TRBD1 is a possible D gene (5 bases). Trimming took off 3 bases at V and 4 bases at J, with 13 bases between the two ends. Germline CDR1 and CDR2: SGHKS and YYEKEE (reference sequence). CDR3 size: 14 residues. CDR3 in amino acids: CASSSGVGRTEAFF. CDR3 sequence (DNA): TGTGCCAGCAGCTCGGGCGTGGGGCGCACTGAAGCTTTCTTT.

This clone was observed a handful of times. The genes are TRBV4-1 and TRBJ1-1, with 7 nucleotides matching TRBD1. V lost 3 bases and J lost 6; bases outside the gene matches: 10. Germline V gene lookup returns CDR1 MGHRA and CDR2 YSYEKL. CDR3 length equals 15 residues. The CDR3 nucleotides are TGCGCCAGCAGCCACCCCACAGGGGAAGCTGCTGAAGCTTTCTTT. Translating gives CASSHPTGEAAEAFF.

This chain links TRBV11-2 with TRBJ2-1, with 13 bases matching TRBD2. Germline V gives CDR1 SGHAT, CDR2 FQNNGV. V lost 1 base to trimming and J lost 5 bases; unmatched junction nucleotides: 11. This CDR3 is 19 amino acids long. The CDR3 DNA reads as TGTGCCAGCAGCTTAGTCCCCCTGACTAGCGGGAGGCACCACAATGAGCAGTTCTTC. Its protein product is CASSLVPLTSGRHHNEQFF.

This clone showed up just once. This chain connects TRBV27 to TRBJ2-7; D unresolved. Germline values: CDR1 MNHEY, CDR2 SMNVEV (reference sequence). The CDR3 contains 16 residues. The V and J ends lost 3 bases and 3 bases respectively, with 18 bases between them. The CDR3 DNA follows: TGTGCCAGCAGTTTCTTTACGACCAAAGCTTTCTACGAGCAGTACTTC. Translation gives CASSFFTTKAFYEQYF.

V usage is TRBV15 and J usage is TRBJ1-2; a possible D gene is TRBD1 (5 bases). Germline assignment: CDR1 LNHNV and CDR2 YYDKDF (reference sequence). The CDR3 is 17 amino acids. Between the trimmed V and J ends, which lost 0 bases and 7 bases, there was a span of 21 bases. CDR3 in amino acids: CATSRDQLEGGVTGYTF. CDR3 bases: TGTGCCACCAGCAGAGATCAACTTGAGGGAGGGGTAACTGGCTACACCTTC.

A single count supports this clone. As DNA, the CDR3 is TGTGCCAGCAGTGGCAGGGTTTCTGGGGCCAACGTCCTGACTTTC. It encodes CASSGRVSGANVLTF. The genes are TRBV25-1 and TRBJ2-6; D perhaps matches TRBD1 (5 bases). V was shortened by 4 bases and J by 1 base, with 8 bases between the two germline ends. This CDR3 region has 15 residues. Per germline, CDR1 MGHDK and CDR2 SYGVNS.

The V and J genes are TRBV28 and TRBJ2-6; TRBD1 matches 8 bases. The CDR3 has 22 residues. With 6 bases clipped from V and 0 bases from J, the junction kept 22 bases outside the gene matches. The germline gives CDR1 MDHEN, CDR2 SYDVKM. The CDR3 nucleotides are TGTGCCAGCAGCCCCATGTGGTCCCGTGGACAGGGTACCCTCTCTGGGGCCAACGTCCTGACTTTC. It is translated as CASSPMWSRGQGTLSGANVLTF.

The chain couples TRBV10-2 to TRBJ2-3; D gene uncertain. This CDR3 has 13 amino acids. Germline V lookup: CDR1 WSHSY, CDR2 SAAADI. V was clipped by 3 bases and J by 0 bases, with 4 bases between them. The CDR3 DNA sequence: TGCGCCAGCAGTGAATTTAGCACAGATACGCAGTATTTT. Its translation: CASSEFSTDTQYF.

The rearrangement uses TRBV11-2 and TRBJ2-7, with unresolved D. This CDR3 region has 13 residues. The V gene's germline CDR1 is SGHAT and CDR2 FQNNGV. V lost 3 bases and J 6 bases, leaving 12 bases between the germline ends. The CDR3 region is CASSFHLFSEQYF. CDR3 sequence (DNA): TGTGCCAGCAGCTTCCATCTCTTCTCCGAGCAGTACTTC.

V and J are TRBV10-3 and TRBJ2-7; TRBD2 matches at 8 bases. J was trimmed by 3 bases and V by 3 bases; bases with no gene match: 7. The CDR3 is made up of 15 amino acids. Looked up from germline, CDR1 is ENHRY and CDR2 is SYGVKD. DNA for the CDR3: TGTGCCATCAGTGACCCCAGCGGGAGTATCTACGAGCAGTACTTC. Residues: CAISDPSGSIYEQYF.

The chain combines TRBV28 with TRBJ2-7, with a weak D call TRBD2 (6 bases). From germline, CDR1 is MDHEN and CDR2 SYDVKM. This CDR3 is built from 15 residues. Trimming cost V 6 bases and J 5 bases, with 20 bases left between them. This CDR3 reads CASSRLGGRGDEQYF. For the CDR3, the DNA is TGTGCCAGCAGCAGACTAGGAGGGAGAGGCGACGAGCAGTACTTC. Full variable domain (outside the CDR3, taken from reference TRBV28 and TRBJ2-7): DVKVTQSSRYLVKRTGEKVFLECVQDMDHENMFWYRQDPGLGLRLIYFSYDVKMKEKGDIPEGYSVSREKKERFSLILESASTNQTSMYLCASSRLGGRGDEQYFGPGTRLTVT.

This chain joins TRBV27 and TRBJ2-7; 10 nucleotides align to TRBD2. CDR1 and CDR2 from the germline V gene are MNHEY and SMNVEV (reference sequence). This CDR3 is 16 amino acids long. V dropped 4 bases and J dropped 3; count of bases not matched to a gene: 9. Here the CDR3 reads CASSSGWTSGFYEQYF. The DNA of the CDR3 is TGTGCCAGCAGTTCGGGATGGACTAGCGGATTCTACGAGCAGTACTTC.

The CDR3 loop reads CASSQLAGTGAYEQYF. In DNA form, the CDR3 reads TGTGCCAGCAGCCAATTAGCCGGGACAGGGGCCTACGAGCAGTACTTC. J is TRBJ2-7 and V is TRBV4-2; 10 bases agree with TRBD1. CDR1 LGHNA and CDR2 YNFKEQ come from the germline V gene. Unmatched junction bases numbered 6, after V lost 2 bases and J lost 2 bases. The CDR3 is 16 amino acids.

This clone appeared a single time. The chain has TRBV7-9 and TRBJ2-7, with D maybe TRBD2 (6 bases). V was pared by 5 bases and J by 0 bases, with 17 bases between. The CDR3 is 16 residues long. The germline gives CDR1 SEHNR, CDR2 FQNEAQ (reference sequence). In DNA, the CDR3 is TGTGCCAGCAGCACCTGGGGGACTGAGACCTCCTACGAGCAGTACTTC. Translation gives CASSTWGTETSYEQYF.

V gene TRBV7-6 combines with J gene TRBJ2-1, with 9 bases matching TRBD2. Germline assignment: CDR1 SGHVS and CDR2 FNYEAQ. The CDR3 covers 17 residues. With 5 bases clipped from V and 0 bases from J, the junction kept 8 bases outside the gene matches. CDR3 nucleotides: TGTGCCAGCAGCACCTCGGGTAGCGGGAGCTCCTACAATGAGCAGTTCTTC. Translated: CASSTSGSGSSYNEQFF.

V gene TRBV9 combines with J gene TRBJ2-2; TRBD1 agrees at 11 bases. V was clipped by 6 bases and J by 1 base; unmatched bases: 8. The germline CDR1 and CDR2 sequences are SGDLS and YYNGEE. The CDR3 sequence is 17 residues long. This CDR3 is CASKPGQGVGNTGELFF. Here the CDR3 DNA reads TGTGCCAGCAAACCGGGACAGGGGGTCGGGAACACCGGGGAGCTGTTTTTT. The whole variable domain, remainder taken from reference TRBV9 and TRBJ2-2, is DSGVTQTPKHLITATGQRVTLRCSPRSGDLSVYWYQQSLDQGLQFLIQYYNGEERAKGNILERFSAQQFPDLHSELNLSSLELGDSALYFCASKPGQGVGNTGELFFGEGSRLTVL.

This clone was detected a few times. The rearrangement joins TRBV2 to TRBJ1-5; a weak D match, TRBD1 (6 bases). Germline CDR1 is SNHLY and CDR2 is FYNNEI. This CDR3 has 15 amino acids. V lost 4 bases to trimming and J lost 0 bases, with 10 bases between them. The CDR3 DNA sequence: TGTGCCAGCAGTGTGGACAGTAGTAGCAATCAGCCCCAGCATTTT. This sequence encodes CASSVDSSSNQPQHF.

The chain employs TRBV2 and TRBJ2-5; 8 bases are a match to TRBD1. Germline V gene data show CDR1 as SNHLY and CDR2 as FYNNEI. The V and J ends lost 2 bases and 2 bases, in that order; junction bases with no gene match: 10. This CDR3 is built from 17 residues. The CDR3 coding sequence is TGTGCCAGCAGTGAACTGGGGTACACAGGGGGGCAAGAGACCCAGTACTTC. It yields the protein CASSELGYTGGQETQYF.

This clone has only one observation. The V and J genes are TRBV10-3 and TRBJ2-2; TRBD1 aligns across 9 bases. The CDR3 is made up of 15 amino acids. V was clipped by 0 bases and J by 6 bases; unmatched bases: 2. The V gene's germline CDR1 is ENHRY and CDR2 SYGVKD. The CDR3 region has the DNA TGTGCCATCAGTGAGTCGACAGGGGGAGCCGGGGAGCTGTTTTTT. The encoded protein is CAISESTGGAGELFF.

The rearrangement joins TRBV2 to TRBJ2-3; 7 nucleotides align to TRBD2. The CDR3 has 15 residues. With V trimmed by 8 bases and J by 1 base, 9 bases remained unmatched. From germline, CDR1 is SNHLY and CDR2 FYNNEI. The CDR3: CASLYLAERTDTQYF. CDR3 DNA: TGTGCCAGCCTCTACCTAGCGGAACGCACAGATACGCAGTATTTT. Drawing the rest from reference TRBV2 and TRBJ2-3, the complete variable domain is EPEVTQTPSHQVTQMGQEVILRCVPISNHLYFYWYRQILGQKVEFLVSFYNNEISEKSEIFDDQFSVERPDGSNFTLKIRSTKLEDSAMYFCASLYLAERTDTQYFGPGTRLTVL.

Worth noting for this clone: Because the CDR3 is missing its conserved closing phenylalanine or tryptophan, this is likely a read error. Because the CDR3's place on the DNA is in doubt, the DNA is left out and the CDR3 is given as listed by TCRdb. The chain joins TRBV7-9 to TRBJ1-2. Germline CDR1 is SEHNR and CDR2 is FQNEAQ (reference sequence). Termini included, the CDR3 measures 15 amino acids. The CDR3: CASSPNNGGPSFSTL.

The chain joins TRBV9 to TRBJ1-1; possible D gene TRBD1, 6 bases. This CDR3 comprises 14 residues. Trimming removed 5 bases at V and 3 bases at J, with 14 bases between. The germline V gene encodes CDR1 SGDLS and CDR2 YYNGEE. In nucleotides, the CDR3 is TGTGCCAGCAGTTTTCGGGGGGCGGACACTGAAGCTTTCTTT. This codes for CASSFRGADTEAFF.

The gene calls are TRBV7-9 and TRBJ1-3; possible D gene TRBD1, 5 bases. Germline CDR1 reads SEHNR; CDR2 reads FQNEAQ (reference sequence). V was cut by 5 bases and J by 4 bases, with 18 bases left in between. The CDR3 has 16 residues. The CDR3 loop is CASSPTGTSTGNTIYF. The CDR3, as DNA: TGTGCCAGCAGCCCGACCGGGACTTCAACCGGAAACACCATATATTTT.

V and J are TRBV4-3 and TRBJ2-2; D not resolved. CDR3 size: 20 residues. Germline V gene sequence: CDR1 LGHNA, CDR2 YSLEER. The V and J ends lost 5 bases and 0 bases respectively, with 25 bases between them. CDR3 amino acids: CASSSKPPRTHIPNTGELFF. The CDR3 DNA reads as TGCGCCAGCAGCTCTAAGCCACCTAGGACGCACATCCCGAACACCGGGGAGCTGTTTTTT.

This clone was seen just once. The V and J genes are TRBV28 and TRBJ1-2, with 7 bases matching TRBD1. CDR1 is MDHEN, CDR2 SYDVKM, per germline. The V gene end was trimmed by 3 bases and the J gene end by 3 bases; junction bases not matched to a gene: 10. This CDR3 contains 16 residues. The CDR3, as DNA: TGTGCCAGCAGTTTCCCTAGGGGGCGGCGGCACTATGGCTACACCTTC. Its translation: CASSFPRGRRHYGYTF.

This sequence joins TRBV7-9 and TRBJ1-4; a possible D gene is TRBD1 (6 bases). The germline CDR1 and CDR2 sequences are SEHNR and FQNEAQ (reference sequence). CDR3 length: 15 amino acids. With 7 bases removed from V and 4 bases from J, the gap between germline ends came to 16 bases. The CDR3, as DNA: TGTGCCAGCATCCTTTGGGGGCACATTAATGAAAAACTGTTTTTT. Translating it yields CASILWGHINEKLFF.

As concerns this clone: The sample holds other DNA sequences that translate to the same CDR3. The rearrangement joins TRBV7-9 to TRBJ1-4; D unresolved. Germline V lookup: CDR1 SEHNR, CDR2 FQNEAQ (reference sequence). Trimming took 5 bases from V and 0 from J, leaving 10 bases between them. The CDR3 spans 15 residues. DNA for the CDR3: TGTGCCAGCAGCCCCAGAACTGCAACTAATGAAAAACTGTTTTTT. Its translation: CASSPRTATNEKLFF.